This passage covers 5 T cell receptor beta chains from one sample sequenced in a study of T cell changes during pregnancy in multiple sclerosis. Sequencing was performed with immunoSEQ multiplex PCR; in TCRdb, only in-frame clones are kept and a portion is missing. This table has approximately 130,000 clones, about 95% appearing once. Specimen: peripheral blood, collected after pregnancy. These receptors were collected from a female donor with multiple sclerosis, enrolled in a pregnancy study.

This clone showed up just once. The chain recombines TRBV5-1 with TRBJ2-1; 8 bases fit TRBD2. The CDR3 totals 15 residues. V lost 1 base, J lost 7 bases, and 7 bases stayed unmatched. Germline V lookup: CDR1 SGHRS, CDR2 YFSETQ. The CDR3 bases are TGCGCCAGCAGCTTGACGGGAGGGCCAGGGAATGAGCAGTTCTTC. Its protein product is CASSLTGGPGNEQFF.

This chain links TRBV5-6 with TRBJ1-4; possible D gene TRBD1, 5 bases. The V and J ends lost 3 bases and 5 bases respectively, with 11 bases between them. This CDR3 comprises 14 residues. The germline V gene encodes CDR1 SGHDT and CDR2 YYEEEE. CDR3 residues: CASSSDSRNEKLFF. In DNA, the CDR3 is TGTGCCAGCAGCTCAGACAGTAGGAATGAAAAACTGTTTTTT.

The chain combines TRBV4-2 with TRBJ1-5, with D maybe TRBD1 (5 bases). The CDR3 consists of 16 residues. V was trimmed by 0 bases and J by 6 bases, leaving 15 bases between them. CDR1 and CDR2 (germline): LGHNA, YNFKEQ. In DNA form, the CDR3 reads TGTGCCAGCAGCCAAGATCTAACAGGTCAGGGTCAGCCCCAGCATTTT. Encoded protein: CASSQDLTGQGQPQHF.

Written as DNA, the CDR3 is TGTGCCAGCAGCTTAGCGCAAGGTGGCGGGAGTCTCACCTACAATGAGCAGTTCTTC. As protein: CASSLAQGGGSLTYNEQFF. V and J are TRBV7-2 and TRBJ2-1, with 7 bases that match TRBD2. CDR1 and CDR2 (germline): SGHTA, FQGNSA. V lost 0 bases, J lost 2 bases, and 13 bases stayed unmatched. CDR3 length equals 19 residues.

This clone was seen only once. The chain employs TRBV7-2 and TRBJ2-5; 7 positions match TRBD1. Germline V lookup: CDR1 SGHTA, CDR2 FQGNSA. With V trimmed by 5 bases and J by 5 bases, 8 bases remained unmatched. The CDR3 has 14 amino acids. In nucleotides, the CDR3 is TGTGCCAGCAGCCTAAAGACAGGGTTGGAGACCCAGTACTTC. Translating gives CASSLKTGLETQYF.